This record covers a single T cell receptor beta chain. The trim removed 5 bases at V and 6 bases at J, leaving 7 bases unmatched. Per germline, CDR1 SGHNT and CDR2 YENEEA. There are 15 residues in the CDR3. The data are from a study of blood T cell repertoires in COVID-19. Using immunoSEQ multiplex PCR, the repertoire was profiled, and TCRdb retains in-frame clones only, with some absent. The sample has some 80,000 clones, roughly 78% seen once. Sequencing was carried out using peripheral blood. The V gene is TRBV11-3, the J gene TRBJ2-1; TRBD2 agrees at 10 bases. This receptor was taken from a woman of 80 years or more with active or convalescent COVID-19. The CDR3 loop reads CASSQTSGSSNEQFF. CDR3 in DNA: TGTGCCAGCAGCCAGACTAGCGGGTCATCCAATGAGCAGTTCTTC. The full variable domain, completed using reference TRBV11-3 and TRBJ2-1, is EAGVVQSPRYKIIEKKQPVAFWCNPISGHNTLYWYLQNLGQGPELLIRYENEEAVDDSQLPKDRFSAERLKGVDSTLKIQPAELGDSAVYLCASSQTSGSSNEQFFGPGTRLTVL.